This TCR beta chain appears in the sequencing data of a study of cytomegalovirus exposure and HLA in healthy donors. The germline V gene encodes CDR1 ENHRY and CDR2 SYGVKD. The J segment lost 4 bases and the V segment lost 6 bases, leaving 5 bases of the junction unmatched. The CDR3 has 14 residues. Points on this clone: What it binds is unknown.

The data were produced by immunoSEQ multiplex PCR, yet TCRdb's version contains in-frame clones alone and is incomplete. The data show 150,000 to 250,000 clones, more than 65% seen once. Points from the study as a whole: Overall, about 160 TCR beta chains were annotated as cytomegalovirus-associated.

The sample consisted of PBMCs. The J gene is TRBJ2-3, the V gene TRBV10-3; 9 bases fit TRBD1. This sequence was found in a woman aged 30 to 39 in good health and CMV-seropositive. CDR3 region: CAIRRGQGSDTQYF. CDR3 DNA sequence: TGTGCCATCAGACGGGGACAGGGATCAGATACGCAGTATTTT.